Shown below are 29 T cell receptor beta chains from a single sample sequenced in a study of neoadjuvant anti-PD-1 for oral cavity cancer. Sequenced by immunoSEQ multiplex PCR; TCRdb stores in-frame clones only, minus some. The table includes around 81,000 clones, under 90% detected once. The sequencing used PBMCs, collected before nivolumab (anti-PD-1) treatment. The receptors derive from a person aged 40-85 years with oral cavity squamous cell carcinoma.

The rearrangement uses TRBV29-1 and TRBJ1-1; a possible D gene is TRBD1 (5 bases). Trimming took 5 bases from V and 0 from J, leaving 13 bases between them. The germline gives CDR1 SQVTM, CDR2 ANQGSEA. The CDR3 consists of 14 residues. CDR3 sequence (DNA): TGCAGCGTTATCCCAGGGTGGATGAACACTGAAGCTTTCTTT. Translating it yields CSVIPGWMNTEAFF.

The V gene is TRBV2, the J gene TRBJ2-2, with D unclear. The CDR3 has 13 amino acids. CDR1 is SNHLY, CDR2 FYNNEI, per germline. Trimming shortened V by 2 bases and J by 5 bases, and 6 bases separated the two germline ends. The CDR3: CASSETGTGELFF. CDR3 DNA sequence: TGTGCCAGCAGTGAAACTGGGACCGGGGAGCTGTTTTTT. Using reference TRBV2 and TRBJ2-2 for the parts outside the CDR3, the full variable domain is EPEVTQTPSHQVTQMGQEVILRCVPISNHLYFYWYRQILGQKVEFLVSFYNNEISEKSEIFDDQFSVERPDGSNFTLKIRSTKLEDSAMYFCASSETGTGELFFGEGSRLTVL.

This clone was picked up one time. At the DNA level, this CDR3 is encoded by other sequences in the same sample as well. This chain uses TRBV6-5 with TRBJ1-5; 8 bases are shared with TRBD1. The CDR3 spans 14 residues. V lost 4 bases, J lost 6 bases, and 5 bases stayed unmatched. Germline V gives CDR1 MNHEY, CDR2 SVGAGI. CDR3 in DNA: TGTGCCAGCAGTTCCGGACAGGGAAGTCAGCCCCAGCATTTT. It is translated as CASSSGQGSQPQHF.

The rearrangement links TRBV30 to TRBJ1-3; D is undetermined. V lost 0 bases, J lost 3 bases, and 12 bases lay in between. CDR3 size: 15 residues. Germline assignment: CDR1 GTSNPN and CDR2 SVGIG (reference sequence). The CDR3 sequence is CAWSVGNSGGNTIYF. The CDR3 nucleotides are TGTGCCTGGAGTGTTGGGAACAGCGGTGGAAACACCATATATTTT.

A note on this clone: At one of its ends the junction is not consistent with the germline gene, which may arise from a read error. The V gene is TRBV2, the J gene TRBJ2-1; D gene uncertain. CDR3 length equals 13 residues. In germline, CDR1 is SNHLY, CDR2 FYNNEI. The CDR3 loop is CASSKAPNFFWFF. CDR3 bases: TGTGCCAGCAGTAAAGCACCTAACTTCTTTTGGTTCTTC.

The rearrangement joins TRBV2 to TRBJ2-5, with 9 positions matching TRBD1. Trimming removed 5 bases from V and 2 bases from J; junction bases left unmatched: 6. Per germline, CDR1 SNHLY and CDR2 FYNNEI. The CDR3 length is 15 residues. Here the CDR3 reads CASSRAGTGQETQYF. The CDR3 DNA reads TGTGCCAGCAGTAGAGCCGGGACAGGGCAAGAGACCCAGTACTTC.

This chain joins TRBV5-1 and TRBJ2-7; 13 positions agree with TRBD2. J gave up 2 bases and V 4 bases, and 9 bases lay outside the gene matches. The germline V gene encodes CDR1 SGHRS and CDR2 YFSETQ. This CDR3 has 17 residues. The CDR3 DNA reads TGCGCCAGCAGCCACGGGACTAGCGGGGCCCTAACCTACGAGCAGTACTTC. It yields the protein CASSHGTSGALTYEQYF.

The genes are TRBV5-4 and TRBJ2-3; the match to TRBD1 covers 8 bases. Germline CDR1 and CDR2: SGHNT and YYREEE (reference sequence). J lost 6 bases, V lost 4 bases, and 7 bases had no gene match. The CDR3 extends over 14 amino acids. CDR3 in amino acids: CASSPTGASDTQYF. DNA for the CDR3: TGTGCCAGCAGCCCGACAGGGGCTTCGGATACGCAGTATTTT.

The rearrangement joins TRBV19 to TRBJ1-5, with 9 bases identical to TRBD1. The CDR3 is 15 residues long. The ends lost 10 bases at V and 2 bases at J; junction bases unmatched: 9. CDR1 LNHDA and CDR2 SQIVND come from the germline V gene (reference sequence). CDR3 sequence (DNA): TGTGCCACCTCGGGACAGGGAGGAGGCAATCAGCCCCAGCATTTT. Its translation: CATSGQGGGNQPQHF.

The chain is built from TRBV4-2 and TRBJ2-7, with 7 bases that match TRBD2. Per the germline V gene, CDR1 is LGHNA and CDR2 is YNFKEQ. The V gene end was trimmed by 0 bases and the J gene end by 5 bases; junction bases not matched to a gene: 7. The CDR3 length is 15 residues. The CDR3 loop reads CASSQDWAGLDEQYF. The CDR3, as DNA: TGTGCCAGCAGCCAAGATTGGGCCGGACTAGACGAGCAGTACTTC.

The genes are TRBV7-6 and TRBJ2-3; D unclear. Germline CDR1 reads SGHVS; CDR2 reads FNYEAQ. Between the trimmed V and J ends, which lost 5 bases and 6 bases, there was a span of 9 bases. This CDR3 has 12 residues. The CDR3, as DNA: TGTGCCAGCAGCATCGCCCGGGATACGCAGTATTTT. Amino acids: CASSIARDTQYF.

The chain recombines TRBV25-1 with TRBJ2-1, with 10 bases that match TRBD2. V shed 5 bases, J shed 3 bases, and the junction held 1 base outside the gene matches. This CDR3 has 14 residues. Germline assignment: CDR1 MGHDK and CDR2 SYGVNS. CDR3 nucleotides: TGTGCCAGCAGTAGACTAGCGGGCTACAATGAGCAGTTCTTC. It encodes CASSRLAGYNEQFF.

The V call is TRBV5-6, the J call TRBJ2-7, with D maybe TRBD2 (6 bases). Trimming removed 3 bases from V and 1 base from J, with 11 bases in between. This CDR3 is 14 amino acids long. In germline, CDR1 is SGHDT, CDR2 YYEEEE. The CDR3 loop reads CASSWPGTSYEQYF. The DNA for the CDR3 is TGTGCCAGCAGCTGGCCGGGGACTTCCTACGAGCAGTACTTC.

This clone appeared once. For the CDR3, the DNA is TGTGCCAGCAGTGGTTGGACTAGCACAGATACGCAGTATTTT. Its protein product is CASSGWTSTDTQYF. The chain is built from TRBV2 and TRBJ2-3, with D maybe TRBD2 (5 bases). The CDR3 has 14 residues. Germline V gene sequence: CDR1 SNHLY, CDR2 FYNNEI. The V end lost 4 bases, the J end lost 0 bases, and 8 bases lay between the germline ends.

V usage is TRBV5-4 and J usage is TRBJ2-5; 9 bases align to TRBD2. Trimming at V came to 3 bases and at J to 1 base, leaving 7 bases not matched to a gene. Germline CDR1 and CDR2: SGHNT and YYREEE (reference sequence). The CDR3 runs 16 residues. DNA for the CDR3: TGTGCCAGCAGCTCAGGGACGACTAGCGGCCAAGAGACCCAGTACTTC. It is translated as CASSSGTTSGQETQYF.

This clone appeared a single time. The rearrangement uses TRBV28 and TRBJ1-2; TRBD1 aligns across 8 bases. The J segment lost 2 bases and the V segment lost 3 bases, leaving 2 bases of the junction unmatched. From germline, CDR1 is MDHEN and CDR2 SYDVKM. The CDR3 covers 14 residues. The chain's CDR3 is CASSFGDRNYGYTF. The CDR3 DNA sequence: TGTGCCAGCAGTTTTGGGGACAGGAACTATGGCTACACCTTC.

CDR3 amino acids: CASSPGTGGRGEKLFF. CDR3 DNA: TGTGCCAGCAGTCCCGGGACAGGGGGCAGGGGGGAAAAACTGTTTTTT. V and J are TRBV28 and TRBJ1-4; 12 bases agree with TRBD1. Germline V lookup: CDR1 MDHEN, CDR2 SYDVKM. The CDR3 totals 16 residues. V shed 5 bases and J 8 bases; nucleotides not matched to a gene: 9.

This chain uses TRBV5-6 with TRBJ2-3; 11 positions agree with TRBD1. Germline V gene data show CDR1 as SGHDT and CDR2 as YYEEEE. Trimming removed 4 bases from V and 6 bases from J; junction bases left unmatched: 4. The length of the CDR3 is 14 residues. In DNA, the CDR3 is TGTGCCAGCAGCCCTGGGACAGGGGGGGATACGCAGTATTTT. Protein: CASSPGTGGDTQYF.

The CDR3 nucleotides read TGCAGCGTTATGGACATAATGAACACTGAAGCTTTCTTT. Its protein product is CSVMDIMNTEAFF. The chain uses TRBV29-1 and TRBJ1-1; TRBD1 is a possible D gene (5 bases). The CDR3 length is 13 residues. The germline V gene encodes CDR1 SQVTM and CDR2 ANQGSEA. Trimming removed 5 bases from V and 0 bases from J, with 10 bases in between.

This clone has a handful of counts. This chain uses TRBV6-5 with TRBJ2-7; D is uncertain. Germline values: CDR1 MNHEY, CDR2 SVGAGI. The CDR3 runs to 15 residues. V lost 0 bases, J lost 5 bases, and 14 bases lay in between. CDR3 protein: CASSYSGMPGDEQYF. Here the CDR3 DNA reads TGTGCCAGCAGTTACTCGGGGATGCCCGGTGACGAGCAGTACTTC.

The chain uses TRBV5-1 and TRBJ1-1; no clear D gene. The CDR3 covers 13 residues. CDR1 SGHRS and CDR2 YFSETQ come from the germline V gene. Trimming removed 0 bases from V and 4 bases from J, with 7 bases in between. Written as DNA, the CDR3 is TGCGCCAGCAGCTTGGGACTGAGCACTGAAGCTTTCTTT. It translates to CASSLGLSTEAFF.

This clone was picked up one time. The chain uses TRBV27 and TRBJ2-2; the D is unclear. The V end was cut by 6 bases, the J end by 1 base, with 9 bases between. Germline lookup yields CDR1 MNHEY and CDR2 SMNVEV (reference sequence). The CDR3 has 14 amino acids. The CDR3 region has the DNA TGTGCCAGCAGAAACGGCCTGAACACCGGGGAGCTGTTTTTT. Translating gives CASRNGLNTGELFF.

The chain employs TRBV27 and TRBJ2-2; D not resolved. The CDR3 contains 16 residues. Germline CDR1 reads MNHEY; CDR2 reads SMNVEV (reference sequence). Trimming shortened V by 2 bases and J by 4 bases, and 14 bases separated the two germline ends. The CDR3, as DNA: TGTGCCAGCAGTTTACGGTCCAATACCTTCACCGGGGAGCTGTTTTTT. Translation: CASSLRSNTFTGELFF.

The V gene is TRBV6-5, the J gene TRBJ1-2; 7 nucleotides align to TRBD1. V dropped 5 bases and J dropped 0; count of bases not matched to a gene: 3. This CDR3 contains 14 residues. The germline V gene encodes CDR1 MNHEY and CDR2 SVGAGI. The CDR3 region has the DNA TGTGCCAGCAGTGACAGGGCTGCTAACTATGGCTACACCTTC. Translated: CASSDRAANYGYTF.

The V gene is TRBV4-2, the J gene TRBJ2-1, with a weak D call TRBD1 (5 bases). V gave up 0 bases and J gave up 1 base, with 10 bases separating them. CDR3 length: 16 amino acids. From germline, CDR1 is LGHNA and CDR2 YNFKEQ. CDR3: CASSQDPRVSYNEQFF. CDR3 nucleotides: TGTGCCAGCAGCCAAGATCCCAGGGTTTCCTACAATGAGCAGTTCTTC.

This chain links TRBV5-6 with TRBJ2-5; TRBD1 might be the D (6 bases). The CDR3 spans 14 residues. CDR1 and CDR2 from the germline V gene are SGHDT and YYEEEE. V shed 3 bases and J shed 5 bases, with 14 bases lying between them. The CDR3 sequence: CASSWKTGLETQYF. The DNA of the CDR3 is TGTGCCAGCAGCTGGAAAACAGGGTTGGAGACCCAGTACTTC.

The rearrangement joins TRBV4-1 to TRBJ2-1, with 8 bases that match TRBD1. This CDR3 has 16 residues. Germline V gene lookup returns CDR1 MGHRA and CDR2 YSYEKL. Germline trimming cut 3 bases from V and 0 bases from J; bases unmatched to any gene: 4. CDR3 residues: CASSQDDRGSYNEQFF. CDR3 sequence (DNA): TGCGCCAGCAGCCAGGACGACAGGGGCTCCTACAATGAGCAGTTCTTC.

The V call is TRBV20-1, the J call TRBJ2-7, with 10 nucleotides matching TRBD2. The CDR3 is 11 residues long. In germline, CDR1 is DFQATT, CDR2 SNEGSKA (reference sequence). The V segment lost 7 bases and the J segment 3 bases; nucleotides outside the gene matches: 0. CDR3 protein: CSGTSGYEQYF. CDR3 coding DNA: TGCAGTGGGACTAGCGGCTACGAGCAGTACTTC.

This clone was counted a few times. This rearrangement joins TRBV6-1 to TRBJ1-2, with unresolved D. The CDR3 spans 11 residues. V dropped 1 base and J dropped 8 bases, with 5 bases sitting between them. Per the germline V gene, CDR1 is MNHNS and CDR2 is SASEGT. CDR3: CASSEVLGYTF. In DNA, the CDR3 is TGTGCCAGCAGTGAAGTCCTAGGCTACACCTTC.